This T cell receptor beta chain is from a study of T cell repertoires in cytomegalovirus infection. At least ten counts were recorded for this clonotype. One entry per CDR3 protein, called by TCRdb with MiXCR from the reads. Of 270,000 or so distinct CDR3 sequences listed, 15% to 20% were seen once; the top ten hold roughly 45%. V lost 3 bases, J lost 2 bases, and 14 bases lay in between. Looked up from germline, CDR1 is SGHVS and CDR2 is FQNEAQ. The CDR3 is 15 residues long. This clonotype was obtained from a human donor in good health (CMV status not recorded). Some clones in this sample may be carry-over from other donors' samples. The sequencing sample was made of CD8+ T cells from PBMCs. The genes are TRBV7-8 and TRBJ2-7; D call uncertain. CDR3 protein: CASSFPSGETYEQYF. CDR3 nucleotide sequence: TGTGCCAGCAGCTTCCCCTCGGGTGAGACCTACGAGCAGTACTTC.